This T cell receptor beta chain is drawn from a study of cytomegalovirus exposure and HLA in healthy donors. This clone was seen once. CDR1 and CDR2 from the germline V gene are LNHDA and SQIVND (reference sequence). The CDR3 consists of 13 residues. The V and J ends lost 4 bases and 4 bases, in that order; junction bases with no gene match: 4. The study ran its PCR with 60 Vbeta and 13 Jbeta primers. Assay used: immunoSEQ multiplex PCR; TCRdb lists only in-frame clones, some missing. Of some 200,000 clones listed, about 80% are singletons. The chain combines TRBV19 with TRBJ2-7, with 7 nucleotides matching TRBD1. The sequenced sample was PBMCs. This TCR was sampled from a man aged 18 to 30 in good health and CMV-seronegative. The CDR3, as DNA: TGTGCCAGTAGTAGAGGGGGCCGATACGAGCAGTACTTC. Its protein is CASSRGGRYEQYF.